This T cell receptor (beta chain) was observed in a study of T cell responses to AZD1222 COVID-19 vaccine. On the study more broadly: Some second doses came at about 4 weeks and others at about 12 weeks; these were pooled.

Sequencing used immunoSEQ multiplex PCR; TCRdb keeps in-frame clones, though not all of them. The table lists about 86,000 clones, around 90% of them singletons. CDR1 is KGHSH and CDR2 is LQKENI in the germline V gene. This CDR3 comprises 14 residues. Germline trimming cut 4 bases from V and 4 bases from J; bases unmatched to any gene: 6. Study-wide results and caveats: Vaccine-associated CD4 TCRs ranged over spike, dominating at 160-218 and 743-854. Repertoires were collected only later (after the peak T cell response had occurred). Targeting of unmutated variant regions was reportedly seen in nearly half of spike-specific TCRs.

Turning to this clone: What it binds is unknown.

The V and J genes are TRBV18 and TRBJ2-7, with 8 bases identical to TRBD1. Sequenced material: peripheral blood, taken on day 0 of AZD1222 vaccination. The source is an adult in good health. The chain's CDR3 is CASSHRDRRYEQYF. CDR3 nucleotides: TGTGCCAGCTCACACCGGGACAGGCGGTACGAGCAGTACTTC.